These 6 T cell receptor beta chains share one sample of origin, sequenced in a study of vaccination and CD4 T cells after COVID-19. Their antigen targets remain unknown. Sequencing of the DNA from cultured CD4+ T cells was carried out with the Oncomine TCR Beta short-read assay. TCRdb independently ran MiXCR on the PCR reads; one entry per CDR3 protein. This sample has just over 3,000 distinct CDR3 sequences, with about a quarter found just once. The treatment denotes: approximately nine-day PBMC culture with coronavirus spike peptide pools or control peptides (ViraFEST assay). The sequencing here drew on CD4+ T cells from blood, cultured in vitro, taken after SARS-CoV-2 vaccination. The receptors were gathered from a human donor who had recovered from COVID-19.

This clonotype is large within its sample. The rearrangement uses TRBV28 and TRBJ1-2; 10 nucleotides agree with TRBD1. This CDR3 region has 15 residues. The trim removed 5 bases at V and 5 bases at J, leaving 8 bases unmatched. Germline CDR1 reads MDHEN; CDR2 reads SYDVKM. CDR3 loop: CASSRRQGAVYGYTF. CDR3 bases: TGTGCCAGCAGTCGAAGACAGGGGGCTGTATATGGCTACACCTTC.

The chain combines TRBV25-1 with TRBJ2-1, with TRBD2 identical over 11 bases. This CDR3 spans 18 amino acids. Germline lookup yields CDR1 MGHDK and CDR2 SYGVNS. V was pared by 3 bases and J by 4 bases, with 11 bases of the junction left unmatched. The CDR3, as DNA: TGTGCCAGCAGTGACCAACACTCTAGCGGGGGGCCGTACAATGAGCAGTTCTTC. Amino acids: CASSDQHSSGGPYNEQFF.

Judged by abundance, this clonotype is medium-sized. V and J are TRBV7-2 and TRBJ2-7; 10 positions match TRBD2. The trim removed 4 bases at V and 5 bases at J, leaving 5 bases unmatched. Germline-derived CDR1 and CDR2 are SGHTA and FQGNSA. This CDR3 comprises 14 residues. The CDR3 region is CASSYSGGAHEQYF. The CDR3 DNA reads as TGTGCCAGCAGCTACAGCGGGGGGGCCCACGAGCAGTACTTC.

DNA of the CDR3: TGTGCCAGCAGGTCACACGGGACAGGGGTCTCCGATAGGTACGAGCAGTACTTC. Translation gives CASRSHGTGVSDRYEQYF. The J gene is TRBJ2-7, the V gene TRBV25-1, with 10 nucleotides matching TRBD1. Germline V gene sequence: CDR1 MGHDK, CDR2 SYGVNS. Trimming took 6 bases from V and 4 from J; bases not matched to a gene: 18. There are 18 residues in the CDR3.

This clonotype is medium-sized. This chain uses TRBV7-3 with TRBJ1-2; maybe TRBD1 (6 bases). The CDR3 extends over 12 amino acids. V was trimmed by 6 bases and J by 8 bases, leaving 13 bases between them. CDR1 and CDR2 from the germline V gene are SGHTA and FQGTGA. The CDR3 loop reads CASRRGESGYTF. Here the CDR3 DNA reads TGTGCCAGCAGGAGGGGGGAGAGCGGCTACACCTTC.

In its sample, this clonotype was seen a few times. The chain is built from TRBV19 and TRBJ2-3; the D gene is possibly TRBD2 (6 bases). Trimming pared 3 bases from V and 2 bases from J, leaving 12 bases between. CDR3 size: 15 residues. CDR1 is LNHDA and CDR2 is SQIVND in the germline V gene (reference sequence). CDR3 coding DNA: TGTGCCAGTAGTATTGGGACTTATACCACAGATACGCAGTATTTT. Encoded protein: CASSIGTYTTDTQYF.